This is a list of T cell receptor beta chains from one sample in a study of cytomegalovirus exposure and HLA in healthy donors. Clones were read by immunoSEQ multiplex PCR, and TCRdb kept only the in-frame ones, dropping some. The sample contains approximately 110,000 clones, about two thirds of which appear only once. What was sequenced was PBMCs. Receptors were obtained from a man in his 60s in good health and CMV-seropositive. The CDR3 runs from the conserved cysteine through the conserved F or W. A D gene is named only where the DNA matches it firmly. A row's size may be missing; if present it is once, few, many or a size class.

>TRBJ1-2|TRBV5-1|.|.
TGCGCCAGCAGTCAAATTTACGGTAACTATGGCTACACCTTC
CASSQIYGNYGYTF
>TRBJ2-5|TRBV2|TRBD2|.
TGTGCCAGCACCAGAGAGCGGGGTGCCCAGTACTTC
CASTRERGAQYF
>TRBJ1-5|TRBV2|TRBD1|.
TGTGCCAGCAGTGCCCGACAGGGAACGAGGGCCCAGCATTTT
CASSARQGTRAQHF
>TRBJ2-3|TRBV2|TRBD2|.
TGTGCCAGCAGTGGTAGCGGGGGGAGGACAGATACGCAGTATTTT
CASSGSGGRTDTQYF
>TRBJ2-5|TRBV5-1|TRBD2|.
TGCGCCAGCAGCTTTGGACTAGCCGGGGCGGGAGGGACCCAGTACTTC
CASSFGLAGAGGTQYF
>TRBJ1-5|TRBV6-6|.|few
TGTGCCAGCGGGGGGGATTATAGCAATCAGCCCCAGCATTTT
CASGGDYSNQPQHF
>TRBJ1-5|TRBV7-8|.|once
TGTGCCAGCAGCTTATTCTCTCGAGGGAACGGCAATCAGCCCCAGCATTTT
CASSLFSRGNGNQPQHF
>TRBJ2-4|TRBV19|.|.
TGTGCCAGTAGCGGGACGGAGGGAGGAGAGTACTTC
CASSGTEGGEYF
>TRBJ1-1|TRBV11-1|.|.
TGTGCCAGCAGTCAATCGCGGGCAGGCACTGAAGCTTTCTTT
CASSQSRAGTEAFF
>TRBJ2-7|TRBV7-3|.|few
TGTGCCAGCAGCCCCGGGTTTTCCTACGAGCAGTACTTC
CASSPGFSYEQYF
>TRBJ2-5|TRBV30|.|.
TGTGCCTGGAGTTCTCAAGAGACCCAGTACTTC
CAWSSQETQYF
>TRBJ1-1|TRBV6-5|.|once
TGTGCCAGCATTCGACAGGCAGAGAACACTGAAGCTTTCTTT
CASIRQAENTEAFF
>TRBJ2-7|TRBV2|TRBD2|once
TGTGCCAGCAGAGGGAGGGGCGGCGAGCAGTACTTC
CASRGRGGEQYF
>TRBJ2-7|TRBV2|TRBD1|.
TGTGCCAGCCAGGACAGGGAAAGTGGCCACGAGCAGTACTTC
CASQDRESGHEQYF
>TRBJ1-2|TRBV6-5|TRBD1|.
TGTGCCAGTTTCAGGGGGCTTGGTGGCTACACCTTC
CASFRGLGGYTF
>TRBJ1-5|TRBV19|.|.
TGTGCCAGTAGTATATGGAGGGTGGCAGCCCAGCCCCAGCATTTT
CASSIWRVAAQPQHF
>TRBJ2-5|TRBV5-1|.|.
TGCGCCAACAGCACAAAACCTAGACAGACACAAGAGACCCAGTACTTC
CANSTKPRQTQETQYF
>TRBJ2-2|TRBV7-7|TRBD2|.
TGTGCTAGCAGCCGGGGACTATCGGGGACCGGGGAGCTGTTTTTT
CASSRGLSGTGELFF